This record covers a single TCR beta chain. Its antigen remains unidentified. The CDR3 loop spans 15 amino acids. Trimming removed 7 bases from V and 2 bases from J; junction bases left unmatched: 6. Germline assignment: CDR1 MNHEY and CDR2 SVGAGI. TCRdb recomputed calls from the RT-PCR reads with MiXCR, one row per CDR3 protein. The data contain roughly 700,000 distinct CDR3 sequences, around 14% of them singletons. The data stem from a study of response to subunit inactivated influenza vaccine. Study results and caveats: The authors offered the suggestion that each seasonal influenza vaccination recruits few new T cells.

This TCR derives from a man over 45 who received an inactivated influenza vaccine. This specimen consisted of PBMCs from blood, obtained 14 days before vaccination. The chain combines TRBV6-5 with TRBJ2-1; TRBD1 matches at 9 bases. The CDR3 loop is CASITTGGAYNEQFF. The CDR3 DNA follows: TGTGCCAGCATTACGACAGGGGGTGCCTACAATGAGCAGTTCTTC.